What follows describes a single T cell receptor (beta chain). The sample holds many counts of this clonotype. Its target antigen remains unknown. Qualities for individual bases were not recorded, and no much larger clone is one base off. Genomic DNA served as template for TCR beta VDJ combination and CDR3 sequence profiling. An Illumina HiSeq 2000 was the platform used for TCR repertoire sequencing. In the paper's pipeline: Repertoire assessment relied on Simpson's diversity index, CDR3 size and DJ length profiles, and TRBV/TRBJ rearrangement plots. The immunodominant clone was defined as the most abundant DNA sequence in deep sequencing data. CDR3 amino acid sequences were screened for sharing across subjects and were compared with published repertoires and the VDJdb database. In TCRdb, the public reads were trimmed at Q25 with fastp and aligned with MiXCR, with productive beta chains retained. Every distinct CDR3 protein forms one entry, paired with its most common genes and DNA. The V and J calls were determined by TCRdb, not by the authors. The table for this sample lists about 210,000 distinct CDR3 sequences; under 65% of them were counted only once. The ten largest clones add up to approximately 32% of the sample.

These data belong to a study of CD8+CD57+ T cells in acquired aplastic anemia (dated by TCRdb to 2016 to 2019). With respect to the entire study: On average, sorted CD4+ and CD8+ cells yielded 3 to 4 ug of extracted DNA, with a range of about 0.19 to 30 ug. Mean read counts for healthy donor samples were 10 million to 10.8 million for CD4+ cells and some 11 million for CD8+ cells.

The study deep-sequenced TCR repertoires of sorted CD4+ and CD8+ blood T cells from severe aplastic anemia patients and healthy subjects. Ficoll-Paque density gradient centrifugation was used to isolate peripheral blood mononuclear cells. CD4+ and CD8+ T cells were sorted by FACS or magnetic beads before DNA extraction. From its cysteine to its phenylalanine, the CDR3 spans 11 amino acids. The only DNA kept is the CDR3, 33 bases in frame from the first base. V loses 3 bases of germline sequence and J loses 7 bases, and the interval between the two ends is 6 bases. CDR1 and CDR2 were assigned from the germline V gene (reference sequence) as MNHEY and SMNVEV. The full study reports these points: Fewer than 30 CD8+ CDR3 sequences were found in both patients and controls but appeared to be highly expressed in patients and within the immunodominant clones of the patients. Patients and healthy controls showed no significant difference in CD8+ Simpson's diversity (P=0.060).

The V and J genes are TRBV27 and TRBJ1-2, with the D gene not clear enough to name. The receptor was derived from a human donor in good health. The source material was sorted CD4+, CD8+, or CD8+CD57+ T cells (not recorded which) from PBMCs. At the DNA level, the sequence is TGTGCCAGCAGTTTTCGTGGTGGCTACACCTTC. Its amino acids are CASSFRGGYTF.